Ten or more counts support the clone carrying this T cell receptor beta chain. No antigen is known for it. Researchers barred patients who had uncontrolled infection, other autoimmune disease, pregnancy or lactation. More than 9.5 ml fresh peripheral blood yielded the PBMCs. Amplification targeted TCR beta CDR3 regions from RNA transcripts. HTBI primers were employed in a first-round RT-PCR of the TCR CDR3. TCRdb reprocessed the multiplex PCR reads with MiXCR, giving one entry per CDR3 protein. The top ten hold less than 30% of the sample, which has a few hundred thousand distinct CDR3 sequences, about 16% seen once. The data derive from a study of T cells in Graves' hyperthyroidism and ophthalmopathy. Overall study context: Sampling of peripheral blood happened at initial diagnosis, prior to any treatment. General observations from the study: Onset of ophthalmopathy came a median approximately 6 months after the model predicted it.

Trimming left V 6 bases short and J 3 bases short, with 11 bases between. The germline V gene has CDR1 MNHNS and CDR2 SASEGT. This CDR3 contains 13 residues. The sequenced sample was blood. This chain links TRBV6-1 with TRBJ2-5, with a tentative D call TRBD1 (5 bases). This receptor was obtained from a woman in her twenties or thirties with Graves' ophthalmopathy. CDR3 DNA: TGTGCCAGCAGGGTCACCAGGGAAGAGACCCAGTACTTC. Amino acids: CASRVTREETQYF.